The clone carrying this T cell receptor beta chain was counted ten times or more. The V gene lost 10 bases and the J gene lost 2 bases, with 14 bases spanning the gap. The CDR3 sequence is 13 residues long. Germline CDR1 LNHDA, CDR2 SQIVND (reference sequence). These data belong to a study of Graves' ophthalmopathy and Graves' hyperthyroidism. RNA transcripts yielded amplified TCR beta CDR3 regions. After a first-round RT-PCR with HTBI primers, a second-round multiplex PCR was run. Each CDR3 protein gets one entry after TCRdb re-called the multiplex PCR reads with MiXCR. The sample lists 600,000 to 950,000 distinct CDR3 sequences; roughly two fifths were seen once.

The sequenced material came from peripheral blood. The TCR comes from an adult man with Graves' ophthalmopathy. The J gene is TRBJ1-1, the V gene TRBV19, with a weak D call TRBD1 (5 bases). In DNA form, the CDR3 reads TGTGCCACCAATGACGGGGGAAACACTGAAGCTTTCTTT. Protein: CATNDGGNTEAFF.